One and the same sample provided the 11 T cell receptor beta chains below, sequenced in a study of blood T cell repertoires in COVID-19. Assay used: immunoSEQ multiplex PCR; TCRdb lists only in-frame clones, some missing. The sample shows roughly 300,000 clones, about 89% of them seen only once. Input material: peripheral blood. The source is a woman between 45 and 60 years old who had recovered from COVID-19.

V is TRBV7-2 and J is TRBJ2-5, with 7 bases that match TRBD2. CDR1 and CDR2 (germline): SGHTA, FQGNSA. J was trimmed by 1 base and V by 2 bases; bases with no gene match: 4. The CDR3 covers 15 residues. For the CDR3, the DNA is TGTGCCAGCAGCTTACAAGCGGGGTTCCAAGAGACCCAGTACTTC. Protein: CASSLQAGFQETQYF.

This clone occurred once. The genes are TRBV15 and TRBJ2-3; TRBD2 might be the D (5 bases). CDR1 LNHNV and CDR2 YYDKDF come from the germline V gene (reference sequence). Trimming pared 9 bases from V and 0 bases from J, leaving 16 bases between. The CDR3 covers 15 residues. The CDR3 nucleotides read TGTGCCACAGCGGACTCCTCTACTAGCACAGATACGCAGTATTTT. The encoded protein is CATADSSTSTDTQYF. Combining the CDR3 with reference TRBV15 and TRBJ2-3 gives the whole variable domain DAMVIQNPRYQVTQFGKPVTLSCSQTLNHNVMYWYQQKSSQAPKLLFHYYDKDFNNEADTPDNFQSRRPNTSFCFLDIRSPGLGDTAMYLCATADSSTSTDTQYFGPGTRLTVL.

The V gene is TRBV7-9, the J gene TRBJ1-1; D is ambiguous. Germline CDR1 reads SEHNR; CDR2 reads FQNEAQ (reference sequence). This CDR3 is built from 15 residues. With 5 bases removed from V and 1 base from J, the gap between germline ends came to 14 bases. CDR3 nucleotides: TGTGCCAGCAGCGAAAGAGACACCCGGAACACTGAAGCTTTCTTT. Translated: CASSERDTRNTEAFF.

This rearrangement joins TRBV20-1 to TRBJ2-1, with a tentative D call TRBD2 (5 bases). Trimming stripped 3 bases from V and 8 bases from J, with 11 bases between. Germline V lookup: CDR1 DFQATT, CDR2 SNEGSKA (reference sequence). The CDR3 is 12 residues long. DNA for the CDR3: TGCAGTGCTAGTCGAGGGATCCATGAGCAGTTCTTC. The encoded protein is CSASRGIHEQFF.

The CDR3 DNA reads as TGTGCCAGCAGTCCCCCACCCGACAGGGGCCCTTCCTCTGGAAACACCATATATTTT. Protein sequence: CASSPPPDRGPSSGNTIYF. The chain combines TRBV6-6 with TRBJ1-3, with TRBD1 matching over 8 bases. The trim removed 5 bases at V and 0 bases at J, leaving 15 bases unmatched. There are 19 residues in the CDR3. Germline V gene lookup returns CDR1 MNHNY and CDR2 SVGAGI (reference sequence).

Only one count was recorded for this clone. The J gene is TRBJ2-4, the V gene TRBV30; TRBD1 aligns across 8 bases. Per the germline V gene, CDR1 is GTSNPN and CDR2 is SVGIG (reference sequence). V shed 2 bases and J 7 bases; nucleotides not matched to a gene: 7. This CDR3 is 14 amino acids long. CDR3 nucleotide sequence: TGTGCCTGGAGTCTCGGACAGGGCGGGAACATTCAGTACTTC. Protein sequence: CAWSLGQGGNIQYF.

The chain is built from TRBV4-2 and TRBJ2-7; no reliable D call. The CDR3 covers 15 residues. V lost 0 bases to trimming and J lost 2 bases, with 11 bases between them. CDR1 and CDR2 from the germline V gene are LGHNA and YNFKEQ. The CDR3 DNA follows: TGTGCCAGCAGCCAAGATCGGAGTCCAGCCTACGAGCAGTACTTC. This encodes CASSQDRSPAYEQYF.

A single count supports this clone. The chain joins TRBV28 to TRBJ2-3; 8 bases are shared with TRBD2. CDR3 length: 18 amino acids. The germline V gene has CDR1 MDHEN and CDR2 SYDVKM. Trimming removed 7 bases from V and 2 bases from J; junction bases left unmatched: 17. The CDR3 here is CASTIPIGGAGSTDTQYF. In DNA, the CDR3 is TGTGCCAGCACGATCCCAATCGGGGGGGCGGGTTCCACAGATACGCAGTATTTT.

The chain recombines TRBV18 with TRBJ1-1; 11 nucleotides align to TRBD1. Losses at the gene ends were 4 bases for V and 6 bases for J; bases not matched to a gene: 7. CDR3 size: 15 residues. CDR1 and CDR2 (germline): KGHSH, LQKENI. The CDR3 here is CASSQDRGRSAEAFF. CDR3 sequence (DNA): TGTGCCAGCTCACAGGACAGGGGGCGTTCCGCTGAAGCTTTCTTT.

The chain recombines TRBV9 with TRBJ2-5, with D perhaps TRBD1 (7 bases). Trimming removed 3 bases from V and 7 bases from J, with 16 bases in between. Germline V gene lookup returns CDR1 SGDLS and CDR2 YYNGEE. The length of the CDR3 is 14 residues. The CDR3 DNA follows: TGTGCCAGCAGCGGGGAGGCCCAGGGGGTGACCCAGTACTTC. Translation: CASSGEAQGVTQYF.

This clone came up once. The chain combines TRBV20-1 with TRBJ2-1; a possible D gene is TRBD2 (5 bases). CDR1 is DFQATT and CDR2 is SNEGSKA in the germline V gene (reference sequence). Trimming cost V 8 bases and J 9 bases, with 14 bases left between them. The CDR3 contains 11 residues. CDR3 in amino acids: CSIPRGLEQFF. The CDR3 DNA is TGCAGTATCCCTCGGGGTCTTGAGCAGTTCTTC.